The present entry profiles one T cell receptor (beta chain) with its context. The sample holds other DNA sequences that translate to the same CDR3. This sample was taken from a study of blood T cell repertoires in COVID-19. Looking at the study overall: Samples taken during acute and convalescent COVID-19 were collected in the United States, Italy and Spain.

Profiling relied on immunoSEQ multiplex PCR, and the TCRdb table lists in-frame clones only, not all of them. The table has 240,000 or so clones, more than 75% seen once. Germline V gene sequence: CDR1 SEHNR, CDR2 FQNEAQ (reference sequence). V was pared by 2 bases and J by 5 bases, with 6 bases between. There are 13 residues in the CDR3. The specimen sequenced was peripheral blood. The clonotype comes from a man older than 75 with acute or convalescent COVID-19. The rearrangement links TRBV7-9 to TRBJ2-2; D is unresolved. The CDR3 loop reads CASSLSGTGELFF. CDR3 coding DNA: TGTGCCAGCAGCTTATCAGGAACCGGGGAGCTGTTTTTT.